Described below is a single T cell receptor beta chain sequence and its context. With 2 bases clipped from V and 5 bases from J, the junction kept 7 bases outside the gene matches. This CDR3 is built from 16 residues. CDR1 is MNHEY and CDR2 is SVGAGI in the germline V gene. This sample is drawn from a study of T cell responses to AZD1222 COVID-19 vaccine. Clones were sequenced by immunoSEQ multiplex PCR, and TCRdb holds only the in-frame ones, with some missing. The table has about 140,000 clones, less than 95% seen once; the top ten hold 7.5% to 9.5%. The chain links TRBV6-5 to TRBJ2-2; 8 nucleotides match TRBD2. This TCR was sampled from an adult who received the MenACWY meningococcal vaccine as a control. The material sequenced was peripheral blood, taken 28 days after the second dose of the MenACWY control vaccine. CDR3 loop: CASSYGQLAATGELFF. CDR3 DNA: TGTGCCAGCAGTTACGGCCAACTAGCGGCAACCGGGGAGCTGTTTTTT.